This entry lists 5 T cell receptor beta chains sequenced from one sample in a study of technical replicates of blood from a few donors. The method was immunoSEQ multiplex PCR; TCRdb's version includes in-frame clones alone and lacks a portion of them. The repertoire holds tens of thousands of clones, with around nine tenths as singletons. Material for sequencing was PBMCs. All receptors come from a human donor in good health. Some clones in this sample may be carry-over from other donors' samples.

The chain is built from TRBV19 and TRBJ2-2; 8 bases line up with TRBD2. Looked up from germline, CDR1 is LNHDA and CDR2 is SQIVND (reference sequence). The CDR3 contains 15 residues. V was pared by 6 bases and J by 1 base, with 4 bases of the junction left unmatched. The CDR3 region is CASRPGGRNTGELFF. CDR3 sequence (DNA): TGTGCCAGTAGGCCGGGGGGGCGGAACACCGGGGAGCTGTTTTTT.

This chain uses TRBV15 with TRBJ1-5; 7 bases match TRBD1. From germline, CDR1 is LNHNV and CDR2 YYDKDF (reference sequence). The CDR3 runs 15 residues. The trim removed 2 bases at V and 3 bases at J, leaving 4 bases unmatched. The DNA for the CDR3 is TGTGCCACCAGCAGATCCGGGACAGTCAATCAGCCCCAGCATTTT. Residues: CATSRSGTVNQPQHF.

This sequence joins TRBV4-3 and TRBJ1-3; D remains ambiguous. Trimming stripped 2 bases from V and 1 base from J, with 18 bases between. CDR1 is LGHNA, CDR2 YSLEER, per germline. The CDR3 loop spans 18 amino acids. Here the CDR3 reads CASSQLATTRGSGNTIYF. In DNA form, the CDR3 reads TGCGCCAGCAGCCAACTGGCTACTACACGGGGTTCTGGAAACACCATATATTTT.

The chain links TRBV7-2 to TRBJ1-5; possibly TRBD1 for D (6 bases). Germline V CDR1 and CDR2: SGHTA, FQGNSA. The CDR3 runs to 15 residues. Trimming took 3 bases from V and 5 from J, leaving 14 bases between them. This chain's CDR3 is CASSFWDTTYQPQHF. The DNA of the CDR3 is TGTGCCAGCAGCTTTTGGGACACCACGTATCAGCCCCAGCATTTT.

The gene calls are TRBV23-1 and TRBJ2-7; the match to TRBD1 covers 10 bases. TRBV23-1 is identified as an open reading frame with a role that is uncertain. This CDR3 is built from 24 residues. V trimming: 2 bases; J trimming: 5 bases; junction bases outside the gene matches: 33. This CDR3 is CASSQDFRDRGNPHMMSGSHEQYF. The CDR3 DNA reads as TGCGCCAGCAGTCAAGACTTCCGGGACAGGGGAAATCCCCATATGATGAGCGGGAGCCACGAGCAGTACTTC.